This T cell receptor (beta chain) was identified during a study of T cell responses to AZD1222 COVID-19 vaccine. About the research overall: Pooled samples include second doses given at about 4 or 12 weeks.

Using immunoSEQ multiplex PCR, the repertoire was profiled, and TCRdb retains in-frame clones only, with some absent. The sample lists around 97,000 clones, about nine tenths seen once, with 45% to 50% in the top ten. Looked up from germline, CDR1 is ENHRY and CDR2 is SYGVKD. The CDR3 spans 20 residues. J lost 0 bases, V lost 4 bases, and 15 bases had no gene match. A note on this clone: The antigen remains unidentified.

Overall study findings and caveats: Targets within unmutated variant regions were reportedly found for nearly half of spike-specific TCRs. An increase in Spike-specific TCR breadth and depth was observed after two AZD1222 doses.

The receptor was derived from an adult in good health. This sequence joins TRBV10-3 and TRBJ2-3; 11 nucleotides line up with TRBD1. This sample comprised peripheral blood, obtained on day 0 of AZD1222 vaccination. The CDR3 protein is CAISAGTGGGIGASTDTQYF. As DNA, the CDR3 is TGTGCCATCAGTGCCGGGACAGGGGGGGGAATCGGAGCTAGCACAGATACGCAGTATTTT.